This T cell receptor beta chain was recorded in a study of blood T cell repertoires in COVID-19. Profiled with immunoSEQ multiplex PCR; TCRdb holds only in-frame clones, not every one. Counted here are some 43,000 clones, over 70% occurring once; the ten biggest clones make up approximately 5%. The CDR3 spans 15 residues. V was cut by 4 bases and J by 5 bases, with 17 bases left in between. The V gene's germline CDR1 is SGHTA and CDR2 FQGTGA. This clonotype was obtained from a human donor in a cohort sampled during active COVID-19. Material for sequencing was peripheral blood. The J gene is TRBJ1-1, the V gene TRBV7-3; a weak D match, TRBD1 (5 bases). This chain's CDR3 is CASSSTAGGRTEAFF. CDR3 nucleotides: TGTGCCAGCAGCTCGACCGCGGGGGGTCGTACTGAAGCTTTCTTT.